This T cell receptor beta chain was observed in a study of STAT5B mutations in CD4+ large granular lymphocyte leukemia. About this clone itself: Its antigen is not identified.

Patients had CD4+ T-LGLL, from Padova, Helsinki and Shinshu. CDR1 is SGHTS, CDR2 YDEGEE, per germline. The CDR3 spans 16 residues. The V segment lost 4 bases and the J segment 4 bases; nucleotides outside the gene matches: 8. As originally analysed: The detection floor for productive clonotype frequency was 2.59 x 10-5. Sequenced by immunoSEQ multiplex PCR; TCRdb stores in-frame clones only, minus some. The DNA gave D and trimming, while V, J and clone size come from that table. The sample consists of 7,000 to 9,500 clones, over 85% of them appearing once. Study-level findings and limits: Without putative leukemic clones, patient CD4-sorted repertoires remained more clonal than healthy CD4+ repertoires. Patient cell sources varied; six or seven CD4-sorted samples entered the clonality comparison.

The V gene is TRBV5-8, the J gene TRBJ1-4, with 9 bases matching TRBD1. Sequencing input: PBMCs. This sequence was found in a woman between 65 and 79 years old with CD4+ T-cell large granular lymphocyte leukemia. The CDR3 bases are TGTGCCAGCAGCCCAGGGACAGGGACTCTTAATGAAAAACTGTTTTTT. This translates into CASSPGTGTLNEKLFF.